Listed below are T cell receptor beta chains from one sample, sequenced in a study of graft-versus-host responses after intestinal transplantation. Produced via immunoSEQ multiplex PCR; TCRdb's table is partial and in-frame only. The profile shows about 85,000 clones, roughly 80% of them singletons. Antigens of these TCRs are unknown. The sequenced sample was unstimulated CD4+ T cells sorted from spleen or lymph node cells, obtained before intestinal transplant. Receptor source: a human donor who received an intestinal transplant. CDR3s include the opening cysteine and the closing phenylalanine or tryptophan. Fields, in order: V gene, D gene, clone size, J gene, CDR3 protein, CDR3 DNA. A D gene is named only where the DNA matches it firmly. Only some rows state a clone size, as once, few, many or a class for expanded clones.

TRBV5-4	NA	NA	TRBJ2-7	CASSLMGASYEQYF	TGTGCCAGCAGCTTGATGGGGGCCTCCTACGAGCAGTACTTC
TRBV28	NA	once	TRBJ2-6	CASSLIGDSTVLTF	TGTGCCAGCAGTTTAATCGGGGATTCGACCGTCCTGACTTTC
TRBV5-4	NA	NA	TRBJ2-3	CASSRDGSSTDTQYF	TGTGCCAGCAGCAGAGACGGGTCTAGCACAGATACGCAGTATTTT
TRBV7-8	NA	NA	TRBJ2-2	CASSAQAHSITGELFF	TGTGCCAGCAGCGCTCAGGCCCACAGCATCACCGGGGAGCTGTTTTTT
TRBV2	TRBD1	NA	TRBJ1-1	CASRTGGFGEAFF	TGTGCCAGCAGAACAGGGGGGTTCGGTGAAGCTTTCTTT
TRBV19	NA	NA	TRBJ1-5	CASTSGGGNQPQHF	TGTGCCAGTACCTCCGGGGGGGGGAATCAGCCCCAGCATTTT
TRBV6-5	NA	NA	TRBJ2-7	CASSDGYEQYF	TGTGCCAGCAGTGACGGGTACGAGCAGTACTTC
TRBV19	TRBD2	NA	TRBJ2-7	CASSIVSGSSYEQYF	TGTGCCAGTAGTATAGTAAGCGGGAGTTCCTACGAGCAGTACTTC
TRBV28	TRBD1	NA	TRBJ1-5	CASRPPGQEINQPQHF	TGTGCCAGCAGACCTCCGGGACAGGAGATCAATCAGCCCCAGCATTTT
TRBV5-1	TRBD2	NA	TRBJ2-1	CASSWGLVEYNEQFF	TGCGCCAGCAGCTGGGGACTAGTGGAGTACAATGAGCAGTTCTTC
TRBV5-1	TRBD1	NA	TRBJ2-7	CASRPDRVNEQYF	TGCGCCAGCAGGCCAGACAGGGTCAACGAGCAGTACTTC
TRBV6-1	NA	NA	TRBJ2-1	CASIKDYPYNEQFF	TGTGCCAGCATTAAGGACTATCCGTACAATGAGCAGTTCTTC
TRBV5-6	TRBD2	NA	TRBJ2-3	CASSLVAGGTDTQYF	TGTGCCAGCAGCTTGGTAGCGGGGGGCACAGATACGCAGTATTTT
TRBV9	NA	NA	TRBJ2-3	CASSEGLSTTDTQYF	TGTGCCAGCAGCGAAGGACTATCTACCACAGATACGCAGTATTTT
TRBV15	NA	NA	TRBJ2-1	CATSPTSRESGYNEQFF	TGTGCCACCAGCCCCACCTCCCGGGAGAGCGGGTACAATGAGCAGTTCTTC
TRBV5-1	TRBD2	NA	TRBJ2-2	CASSLGPSAGDTGELFF	TGCGCCAGCAGCTTGGGCCCCTCGGCGGGGGACACCGGGGAGCTGTTTTTT
TRBV5-1	TRBD1	NA	TRBJ2-1	CASNFLGQGAYNEQFF	TGCGCCAGCAACTTTTTGGGACAGGGGGCCTACAATGAGCAGTTCTTC
TRBV20-1	TRBD1	NA	TRBJ1-1	CSARDRGSAFF	TGCAGTGCCCGGGACAGGGGCTCGGCTTTCTTT
TRBV27	TRBD2	NA	TRBJ2-1	CASSSAPGLAGLDEQFF	TGTGCCAGCAGTTCGGCCCCGGGACTAGCGGGACTCGATGAGCAGTTCTTC
TRBV12-5	TRBD1	NA	TRBJ2-2	CASGLAPKGDSGYTGELFF	TGTGCTAGTGGTTTGGCACCAAAAGGGGACAGCGGATACACCGGGGAGCTGTTTTTT
TRBV18	NA	NA	TRBJ2-4	CASSPRVELDIQYF	TGTGCCAGCTCACCTCGGGTAGAATTGGACATTCAGTACTTC
TRBV29-1	NA	NA	TRBJ1-1	CSVEVHRTEVTEAFF	TGCAGCGTTGAAGTTCATAGGACAGAGGTTACTGAAGCTTTCTTT
TRBV5-1	TRBD2	NA	TRBJ2-5	CASSLTDLAGVETQYF	TGCGCCAGCAGCCTGACCGATCTAGCGGGGGTGGAGACCCAGTACTTC
TRBV5-1	TRBD2	NA	TRBJ2-3	CASSFLAGGQDTQYF	TGCGCCAGCAGCTTCCTAGCGGGGGGGCAAGATACGCAGTATTTT
TRBV6-1	TRBD2	NA	TRBJ2-7	CASSAPTSGGLNYEQYF	TGTGCCAGCAGTGCACCGACTAGCGGGGGCCTGAACTACGAGCAGTACTTC
TRBV4-1	TRBD2	NA	TRBJ2-1	CASSQTTSGVAGEQFF	TGCGCCAGCAGCCAGACGACTAGCGGGGTGGCGGGGGAGCAGTTCTTC
TRBV9	TRBD1	NA	TRBJ2-3	CARIEDRCTDTQYF	TGTGCCAGGATAGAGGACAGGTGCACAGATACGCAGTATTTT
TRBV19	TRBD1	NA	TRBJ1-3	CASRPGTGIGNTIYF	TGTGCCAGTAGGCCCGGGACAGGGATCGGAAACACCATATATTTT
TRBV7-9	NA	few	TRBJ2-5	CASSSPVAANQETQYF	TGTGCCAGCAGCTCGCCTGTGGCGGCCAACCAAGAGACCCAGTACTTC
TRBV28	NA	NA	TRBJ2-7	CASSNRGTFSYEQYF	TGTGCCAGCAGTAACCGGGGGACTTTTTCCTACGAGCAGTACTTC
TRBV29-1	NA	NA	TRBJ2-5	CSVHREGDQETQYF	TGCAGCGTTCACAGGGAAGGTGACCAAGAGACCCAGTACTTC
TRBV7-2	NA	NA	TRBJ1-2	CASSPSPRLAYGYTF	TGTGCCAGCAGCCCATCCCCCAGGTTGGCCTATGGCTACACCTTC
TRBV6-4	TRBD2	NA	TRBJ2-1	CASSTTSGSSYNEQFF	TGTGCCAGCAGTACGACTAGCGGTAGCTCCTACAATGAGCAGTTCTTC
TRBV10-2	NA	NA	TRBJ2-7	CASRNRGGYEQYF	TGCGCCAGCAGAAACAGGGGGGGGTACGAGCAGTACTTC
TRBV5-1	TRBD2	NA	TRBJ2-1	CASSLVRGRAFEQFF	TGCGCCAGCAGCTTGGTTCGCGGGAGGGCTTTTGAGCAGTTCTTC
TRBV19	NA	NA	TRBJ2-1	CASNGGGSPNEQFF	TGTGCCAGTAATGGAGGGGGCTCGCCCAATGAGCAGTTCTTC
TRBV2	TRBD2	once	TRBJ2-7	CASWELAGSEDEQYF	TGTGCCAGCTGGGAACTAGCGGGGTCAGAGGACGAGCAGTACTTC
TRBV29-1	TRBD2	NA	TRBJ2-3	CSALGTSGRTWTDTQYF	TGCAGCGCCCTGGGGACTAGCGGGAGGACTTGGACAGATACGCAGTATTTT
TRBV27	NA	NA	TRBJ1-4	CASSLSYLGGRTNEKLFF	TGTGCCAGCAGTTTATCTTACCTCGGGGGGCGGACTAATGAAAAACTGTTTTTT
TRBV21-1	NA	NA	TRBJ1-5	CASSFYSWDQPQHF	TGTGCCAGCAGCTTTTACAGCTGGGATCAGCCCCAGCATTTT
TRBV6-4	TRBD2	once	TRBJ2-3	CASSAVGGSTDTQYF	TGTGCCAGCAGTGCCGTGGGGGGGAGCACAGATACGCAGTATTTT
TRBV6-1	NA	few	TRBJ1-2	CASSEQGMDGYTF	TGTGCCAGCAGTGAGCAGGGAATGGATGGCTACACCTTC
TRBV5-1	NA	NA	TRBJ2-3	CASSGRLNTDTQYF	TGCGCCAGCAGCGGACGACTAAACACAGATACGCAGTATTTT
TRBV6-6	TRBD1	few	TRBJ2-7	CASTPPGQYEQYF	TGTGCCAGCACCCCTCCGGGACAGTACGAGCAGTACTTC
TRBV6-5	TRBD2	NA	TRBJ2-7	CASSYRGGANYEQYF	TGTGCCAGCAGTTACCGGGGAGGGGCCAACTACGAGCAGTACTTC
TRBV15	NA	NA	TRBJ1-6	CATRRINSPLHF	TGTGCCACCCGGAGGATTAATTCACCCCTCCACTTT
TRBV4-1	TRBD2	NA	TRBJ2-3	CASSQSGTSTSDTQYF	TGCGCCAGCAGCCAGAGCGGGACTTCGACCTCGGATACGCAGTATTTT
TRBV6-6	TRBD2	once	TRBJ2-1	CASSYPGGHNEQFF	TGTGCCAGCAGTTATCCGGGAGGGCACAATGAGCAGTTCTTC
TRBV2	TRBD1	NA	TRBJ1-5	CASTRPGQGGQPQHF	TGTGCCAGCACTCGCCCGGGACAGGGAGGACAGCCCCAGCATTTT
TRBV19	TRBD1	NA	TRBJ1-4	CASSPGPPRGNEKLFF	TGTGCCAGTAGTCCTGGACCCCCCAGGGGGAATGAAAAACTGTTTTTT